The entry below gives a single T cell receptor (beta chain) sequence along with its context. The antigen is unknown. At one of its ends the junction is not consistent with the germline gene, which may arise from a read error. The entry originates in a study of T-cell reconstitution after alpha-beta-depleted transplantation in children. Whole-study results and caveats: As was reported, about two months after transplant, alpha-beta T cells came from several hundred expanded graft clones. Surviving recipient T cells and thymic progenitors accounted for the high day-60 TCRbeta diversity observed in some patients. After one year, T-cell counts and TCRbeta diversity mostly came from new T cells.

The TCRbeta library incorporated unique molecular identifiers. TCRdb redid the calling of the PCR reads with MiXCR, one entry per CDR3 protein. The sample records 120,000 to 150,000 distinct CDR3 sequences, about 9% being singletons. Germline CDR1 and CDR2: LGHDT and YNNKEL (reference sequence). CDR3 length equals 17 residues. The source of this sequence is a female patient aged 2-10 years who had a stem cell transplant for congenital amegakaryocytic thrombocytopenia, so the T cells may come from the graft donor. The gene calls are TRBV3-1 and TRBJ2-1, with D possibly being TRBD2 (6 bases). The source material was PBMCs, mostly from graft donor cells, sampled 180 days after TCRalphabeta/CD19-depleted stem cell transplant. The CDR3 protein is CASTQEGTGSLFNEQFF. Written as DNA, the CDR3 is TGTGCCAGCACCCAAGAGGGGACCGGGAGTTTATTCAATGAGCAGTTCTTC.